What follows are 20 T cell receptor beta chains derived from one specimen sequenced in a study of molecular identifiers for immune sequencing clone quantification. TCRdb reprocessed the PCR reads via MiXCR and lists one record per CDR3 protein. The top ten hold roughly 0.9% of the sample, which has approximately 670,000 distinct CDR3 sequences, just under 20% seen once. The sequencing input was naive CD8+ T cells from blood, with Jurkat cell RNA spiked in. The subset is: FACS-sorted CD8+CD4-CCR7+CD45RA+ naive T cells. All receptors come from a human donor in good health. Some libraries in this study had Jurkat cell RNA spiked in.

This clonotype was seen many times. The chain has TRBV4-3 and TRBJ2-7; weak D call: TRBD2 (5 bases). This CDR3 has 16 residues. Between the trimmed V and J ends, which lost 2 bases and 4 bases, there was a span of 18 bases. Germline V gene data show CDR1 as LGHNA and CDR2 as YSLEER. This CDR3 reads CASSQSGRAGPYEQYF. As DNA, the CDR3 is TGCGCCAGCAGCCAATCTGGAAGGGCGGGCCCTTACGAGCAGTACTTC.

In this sample, this clonotype turned up many times. The rearrangement joins TRBV4-2 to TRBJ1-1, with D uncertain. The CDR3 runs to 14 residues. Trimming pared 1 base from V and 11 bases from J, leaving 17 bases between. The germline V gene has CDR1 LGHNA and CDR2 YNFKEQ. The CDR3 DNA follows: TGTGCCAGCAGCCAAGCAAACACCGGCTGGACGGCTTTCTTT. Translation gives CASSQANTGWTAFF.

As for this clonotype: An end of the junction does not agree with germline; a read error may underlie this. The chain uses TRBV12-3 or TRBV12-4 and TRBJ2-1, with D possibly matching TRBD2 (5 bases). The CDR3 is 16 residues long. The CDR3 is CAGSPLAGSPRNEQFF. Here the CDR3 DNA reads TGTGCCGGCAGCCCCCTAGCCGGGTCGCCACGGAATGAGCAGTTCTTC.

This clonotype occurred a few times. The V gene is TRBV13, the J gene TRBJ2-3; D ambiguous. The V gene's germline CDR1 is PRHDT and CDR2 FYEKMQ (reference sequence). The CDR3 is 14 residues long. V dropped 1 base and J dropped 6 bases, with 11 bases sitting between them. The DNA for the CDR3 is TGTGCCAGCAGCTTAGTTAGAGCCCCGGATACGCAGTATTTT. This translates into CASSLVRAPDTQYF.

This clonotype was seen a single time. Since the CDR3 does not end with the conserved phenylalanine or tryptophan, this likely comes from a read error. The chain uses TRBV4-2 and TRBJ1-1; 12 bases align to TRBD1. The CDR3 is made up of 15 amino acids. Germline loops: CDR1 LGHNA, CDR2 YNFKEQ. The V and J ends lost 1 base and 9 bases, in that order; junction bases with no gene match: 6. The CDR3 bases are TGTGCCAGCAGCCAAGGGGACAGGGGGCGGACTAAAGCTTTCCTT. Its translation is CASSQGDRGRTKAFL.

This clonotype was seen at least ten times. The CDR3 is CASSLSGVNTEAFF. The CDR3 coding sequence is TGTGCCAGCAGCCTCAGTGGGGTGAACACTGAAGCTTTCTTT. The chain has TRBV11-2 and TRBJ1-1; D uncertain. Germline V gives CDR1 SGHAT, CDR2 FQNNGV. V was shortened by 5 bases and J by 0 bases, with 10 bases between the two germline ends. This CDR3 comprises 14 residues.

Concerning this clonotype itself: An end of the junction does not agree with germline; a read error may underlie this. V usage is TRBV5-1 and J usage is TRBJ2-7; D ambiguous. Germline CDR1 and CDR2: SGHRS and YFSETQ. The CDR3 spans 13 residues. As DNA, the CDR3 is TGCGCCAGCAGCTTTGGCACCGCCTACGGGCAGTACTTC. Encoded protein: CASSFGTAYGQYF. The entire variable domain, with the rest obtained from reference TRBV5-1 and TRBJ2-7, is as follows: KAGVTQTPRYLIKTRGQQVTLSCSPISGHRSVSWYQQTPGQGLQFLFEYFSETQRNKGNFPGRFSGRQFSNSRSEMNVSTLELGDSALYLCASSFGTAYGQYFGPGTRLTVT.

On this clonotype itself: A much bigger clone sits one base away, suggesting this may be a read error. The rearrangement links TRBV4-3 to TRBJ1-2; 9 bases match TRBD1. The CDR3 runs 17 residues. Germline V gene data show CDR1 as LGHNA and CDR2 as YSLEER. The CDR3 bases are TGCGTCAGCAGCCAGGAAACAAGACAGGGGGTGAACTATGGCTACACCTTC. It encodes CVSSQETRQGVNYGYTF.

In this sample, this clonotype turned up many times. V usage is TRBV4-2 and J usage is TRBJ1-6, with unresolved D. The CDR3 contains 18 residues. Germline CDR1 and CDR2: LGHNA and YNFKEQ. V was pared by 5 bases and J by 5 bases, with 22 bases between. The CDR3 bases are TGTGCCAGCAGCGCTACGAAAATTGGATCCTTCAATAATTCACCCCTCCACTTT. This encodes CASSATKIGSFNNSPLHF.

A word on this clonotype: A much larger clone sits a single nucleotide away, making a read error possible. The chain is built from TRBV6-5 and TRBJ1-3; unclear D gene. The V end was cut by 4 bases, the J end by 0 bases, with 13 bases between. CDR1 MNHEY and CDR2 SVGAGI come from the germline V gene. This CDR3 has 16 amino acids. Here the CDR3 reads CASSSSKRSSGNTIYF. Here the CDR3 DNA reads TGTGCCAGCAGTTCCTCCAAGAGAAGCTCTGGAAACACCATATATTTT.

This clonotype has at least ten counts. The chain links TRBV24-1 to TRBJ2-3; TRBD1 matches 8 bases. Per the germline V gene, CDR1 is KGHDR and CDR2 is SFDVKD. The CDR3 is 15 amino acids. With V trimmed by 4 bases and J by 1 base, 3 bases remained unmatched. CDR3 protein: CATSETTGGTDTQYF. Here the CDR3 DNA reads TGTGCCACCAGTGAAACGACAGGGGGCACAGATACGCAGTATTTT.

This clonotype was picked up many times. CDR3 DNA: TGCGCCAGCAGCATGAGCAGGGGTTTTACTGAAGCTTTCTTT. It encodes CASSMSRGFTEAFF. This rearrangement joins TRBV5-1 to TRBJ1-1, with D perhaps TRBD1 (6 bases). Germline CDR1 is SGHRS and CDR2 is YFSETQ. The CDR3 contains 14 residues. V lost 4 bases to trimming and J lost 5 bases, with 15 bases between them.

About this clonotype itself: This may stem from a read error, because a much larger clone lies one nucleotide away. The chain joins TRBV29-1 to TRBJ2-7, with no clear D. CDR1 is SQVTM, CDR2 ANQGSEA, per germline. This CDR3 spans 11 amino acids. In DNA form, the CDR3 reads TGCAGCGTTGAAGGGGCCTACGGGCAGTACTTC. The encoded protein is CSVEGAYGQYF.

The rearrangement uses TRBV27 and TRBJ2-1, with TRBD2 matching over 8 bases. In germline, CDR1 is MNHEY, CDR2 SMNVEV (reference sequence). The CDR3 has 13 residues. Trimming removed 7 bases from V and 5 bases from J; junction bases left unmatched: 4. The CDR3: CASNRLAHNEQFF. The CDR3 nucleotides are TGTGCCAGCAACAGACTAGCGCACAATGAGCAGTTCTTC.

This clonotype appeared many times. The rearrangement joins TRBV4-3 to TRBJ1-1; D remains ambiguous. The germline V gene encodes CDR1 LGHNA and CDR2 YSLEER. This CDR3 is built from 14 residues. The germline V and J ends were trimmed by 4 bases and 0 bases, with 9 bases remaining between them. The CDR3, as DNA: TGCGCCAGCAGCCCCAACGAGATGAACACTGAAGCTTTCTTT. Protein: CASSPNEMNTEAFF.

This clonotype appeared many times. CDR3 bases: TGTGCCAGCATGGGGGACCCCTACGAGCAGTACTTC. Protein sequence: CASMGDPYEQYF. The chain links TRBV6-2 or TRBV6-3 to TRBJ2-7; TRBD1 or TRBD2 may be the D gene (5 bases each). This CDR3 region has 12 residues. Per germline, CDR1 MNHEY and CDR2 SVGEGT. V gave up 7 bases and J gave up 2 bases, with 9 bases separating them.

This clonotype was picked up a small number of times. The chain employs TRBV4-3 and TRBJ2-7; D is unclear. The CDR3 is 15 residues long. Trimming stripped 0 bases from V and 5 bases from J, with 14 bases between. Germline CDR1 LGHNA, CDR2 YSLEER. CDR3 sequence (DNA): TGCGCCAGCAGCCAAGAGGTAATGGGGATCAACGAGCAGTACTTC. Translated, it gives CASSQEVMGINEQYF.

This clonotype was picked up many times. This chain connects TRBV20-1 to TRBJ1-5, with D unclear. V lost 0 bases and J 6 bases, leaving 12 bases between the germline ends. Germline V gives CDR1 DFQATT, CDR2 SNEGSKA (reference sequence). CDR3 length: 14 residues. This CDR3 reads CSARDTGISQPQHF. CDR3 DNA sequence: TGCAGTGCTAGAGATACGGGTATTAGTCAGCCCCAGCATTTT.

This clonotype was recorded a few times. The chain recombines TRBV2 with TRBJ2-7; a weak D match, TRBD2 (5 bases). CDR1 and CDR2 from the germline V gene are SNHLY and FYNNEI. The CDR3 contains 13 residues. Between the trimmed V and J ends, which lost 4 bases and 3 bases, there was a span of 10 bases. The CDR3 spells CASSGIGGYEQYF. For the CDR3, the DNA is TGTGCCAGCAGTGGTATAGGAGGCTACGAGCAGTACTTC.

This clonotype came up many times. The chain couples TRBV7-9 to TRBJ2-1; 9 bases fit TRBD2. V lost 2 bases and J lost 8; bases outside the gene matches: 10. Germline CDR1 is SEHNR and CDR2 is FQNEAQ (reference sequence). CDR3 length equals 16 residues. The CDR3 spells CASSLLGTSRVHEQFF. As DNA, the CDR3 is TGTGCCAGCAGCTTACTTGGGACTAGCAGGGTCCATGAGCAGTTCTTC.